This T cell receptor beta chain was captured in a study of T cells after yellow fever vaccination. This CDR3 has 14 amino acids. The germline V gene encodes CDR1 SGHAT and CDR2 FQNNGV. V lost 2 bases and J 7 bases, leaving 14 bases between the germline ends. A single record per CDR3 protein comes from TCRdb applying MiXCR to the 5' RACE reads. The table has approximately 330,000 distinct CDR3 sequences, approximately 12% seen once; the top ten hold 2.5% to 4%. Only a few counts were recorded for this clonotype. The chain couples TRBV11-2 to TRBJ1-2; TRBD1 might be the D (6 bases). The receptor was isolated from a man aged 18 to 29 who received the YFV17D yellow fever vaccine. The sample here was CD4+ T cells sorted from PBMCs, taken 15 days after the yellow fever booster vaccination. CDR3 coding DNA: TGTGCCAGCAGCTTACCCCCTACAGGGCTTGGCTACACCTTC. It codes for CASSLPPTGLGYTF.